This T cell receptor (beta chain) was found in a study of cytomegalovirus exposure and HLA in healthy donors. General observations from the study: By HLA locus, TCR association rates varied in a later analysis, with DRB1 showing the most and HLA-C the fewest.

Healthy bone marrow donors supplied every sample. The germline CDR1 and CDR2 sequences are LNHDA and SQIVND (reference sequence). This CDR3 comprises 15 residues. Trimming took 1 base from V and 5 from J; bases not matched to a gene: 7. Of note for this clone: As yet, its antigen is unknown.

The PCR used 60 Vbeta and 13 Jbeta primers. Libraries were prepared by immunoSEQ multiplex PCR; TCRdb keeps only in-frame clonotypes and omits some of them. The sample includes a few hundred thousand clones, just under 85% seen only once; the top ten take 0.55% to 0.7%. This chain links TRBV19 with TRBJ1-2; TRBD1 matches 7 bases. The sample was PBMCs. The receptor was isolated from a woman between 40 and 50 years old in good health and CMV-seronegative. The CDR3 spells CASSIGAGQSYGYTF. The CDR3 coding sequence is TGTGCCAGTAGTATAGGGGCGGGACAGAGTTATGGCTACACCTTC.